This is a list of T cell receptor beta chains from one sample in a study of T cells after yellow fever vaccination. TCRdb fed the 5' RACE reads into MiXCR, producing one record per CDR3 protein. The sample lists around 140,000 distinct CDR3 sequences, less than 9.5% occurring once. The specimen was CD4+ T cells sorted from PBMCs, collected 5 days after the yellow fever booster vaccination. These receptors all come from a man aged 25-45 years who received the YFV17D yellow fever vaccine. CDR3s include the opening cysteine and the closing phenylalanine or tryptophan. A D gene is named only where the DNA matches it firmly. Rows may omit the clone size; those that give it use once, few, many or a size class.

TRBV20-1	TRBJ1-2	TRBD1	NA	CSATERDPGQSHGYTF	TGCAGTGCCACAGAGCGAGACCCGGGACAGTCTCACGGCTACACCTTC
TRBV5-5	TRBJ1-1	NA	NA	CASSPGPGWTEAFF	TGTGCCAGCAGCCCGGGCCCGGGTTGGACTGAAGCTTTCTTT
TRBV12-2	TRBJ2-7	NA	few	CASRSHSGRLYEQYF	TGTGCAAGTCGCTCGCATAGCGGGAGGCTCTACGAGCAGTACTTC
TRBV5-1	TRBJ2-4	NA	many	CASTKGGQGYIQYF	TGCGCCAGCACCAAAGGAGGGCAGGGATACATTCAGTACTTC
TRBV18	TRBJ1-3	NA	many	CASSPQGLGISGNTIYF	TGTGCCAGCTCACCACAGGGTCTCGGTATCTCTGGAAACACCATATATTTT
TRBV3-1	TRBJ2-2	TRBD1	many	CASSQARTGTTGELFF	TGTGCCAGCAGCCAAGCCCGGACAGGGACCACCGGGGAGCTGTTTTTT
TRBV12-3/TRBV12-4	TRBJ2-3	NA	few	CASSSGTGSTDTQYF	TGTGCCAGCAGTTCCGGGACTGGTAGCACAGATACGCAGTATTTT
TRBV12-3/TRBV12-4	TRBJ2-7	TRBD2	many	CASTIGTSGTYEQYF	TGTGCCAGCACCATTGGGACTAGCGGGACCTACGAGCAGTACTTC
TRBV5-1	TRBJ1-2	NA	many	CASSPGGAVGYTF	TGCGCCAGCAGCCCGGGAGGAGCAGTTGGCTACACCTTC
TRBV6-4	TRBJ2-2	NA	many	CASRQMGDTGELFF	TGTGCCAGCAGGCAAATGGGGGACACCGGGGAGCTGTTTTTT
TRBV9	TRBJ2-4	TRBD1	many	CASSGRTGESKNIQYF	TGTGCCAGCAGCGGACGGACAGGGGAGTCCAAAAACATTCAGTACTTC
TRBV10-2	TRBJ1-1	NA	many	CASSHVGTEAFF	TGCGCCAGCAGTCACGTTGGGACTGAAGCTTTCTTT
TRBV4-3	TRBJ2-7	TRBD2	few	CASSQQAGILYEQYF	TGCGCCAGCAGCCAACAAGCGGGAATCCTCTACGAGCAGTACTTC
TRBV7-2	TRBJ1-2	NA	many	CASSLGGNYGYTF	TGTGCCAGCAGCTTAGGAGGGAACTATGGCTACACCTTC
TRBV7-2	TRBJ1-2	TRBD1	many	CASSPGDRGIGGYTF	TGTGCCAGCAGCCCCGGGGACAGGGGGATCGGCGGCTACACCTTC
TRBV7-2	TRBJ2-5	NA	many	CASSPTRGQETQYF	TGTGCCAGCAGCCCGACGAGGGGGCAAGAGACCCAGTACTTC
TRBV12-3/TRBV12-4	TRBJ2-7	TRBD2	NA	CASSLSSGPYEQYF	TGTGCCAGCAGTTTATCTAGCGGACCCTACGAGCAGTACTTC
TRBV7-2	TRBJ1-2	NA	many	CASSFKGSGYGYTF	TGTGCCAGCAGCTTCAAGGGGTCTGGGTATGGCTACACCTTC
TRBV20-1	TRBJ2-7	NA	many	CSAREANGEYEQYF	TGCAGTGCTAGAGAGGCCAACGGGGAGTACGAGCAGTACTTC
TRBV29-1	TRBJ2-3	TRBD2	many	CSVGSIAGGGMQYF	TGCAGCGTTGGTTCTATAGCGGGAGGGGGTATGCAGTATTTT
TRBV6-1	TRBJ2-3	NA	many	CASSGRGSTDTQYF	TGTGCCAGCAGTGGAAGGGGGAGCACAGATACGCAGTATTTT
TRBV7-2	TRBJ2-5	NA	many	CASSPGRQETQYF	TGTGCCAGCAGCCCGGGACGGCAAGAGACCCAGTACTTC
TRBV29-1	TRBJ2-5	NA	many	CSSQRRQETQYF	TGCAGCTCTCAACGGCGGCAAGAGACCCAGTACTTC
TRBV28	TRBJ2-3	TRBD2	NA	CASIRGGDGSTDTQYF	TGTGCCAGTATTCGGGGGGGGGACGGGAGCACAGATACGCAGTATTTT
TRBV28	TRBJ1-2	NA	many	CASSALGGYTF	TGTGCCAGCAGTGCTCTGGGAGGCTACACCTTC
TRBV14	TRBJ1-4	NA	many	CASSPFSGVEKLFF	TGTGCCAGCAGCCCATTCTCGGGTGTTGAAAAACTGTTTTTT
TRBV4-3	TRBJ2-3	TRBD2	many	CASSPASGVAADTQYF	TGCGCCAGCAGCCCCGCTAGCGGAGTTGCTGCAGATACGCAGTATTTT
TRBV4-2	TRBJ2-7	NA	many	CASSQAGGAGGYEQYF	TGTGCCAGCAGCCAAGCAGGGGGTGCGGGAGGCTACGAGCAGTACTTC
TRBV20-1	TRBJ2-3	NA	many	CSARAKGPNTQYF	TGCAGTGCTAGAGCGAAAGGACCAAATACGCAGTATTTT
TRBV10-2	TRBJ1-1	NA	few	CASSGREAEAFF	TGCGCCAGCTCCGGACGGGAAGCTGAAGCTTTCTTT
TRBV29-1	TRBJ2-1	TRBD2	many	CSVVEVGTNPMREQFF	TGCAGCGTTGTGGAAGTGGGGACTAATCCAATGCGCGAGCAGTTCTTC
TRBV29-1	TRBJ2-7	NA	many	CSVEDRQVLRYEQYF	TGCAGCGTTGAAGATCGACAGGTTCTCCGTTACGAGCAGTACTTC
TRBV30	TRBJ1-5	NA	many	CAWSAPNQPQHF	TGTGCCTGGAGTGCCCCCAATCAGCCCCAGCATTTT
TRBV10-3	TRBJ1-1	TRBD1	many	CAIKGTGTTEAFF	TGTGCCATCAAAGGGACAGGGACCACTGAAGCTTTCTTT
TRBV7-9	TRBJ2-7	TRBD2	many	CASSLMASGNEQYF	TGTGCCAGCAGCTTAATGGCTAGCGGAAACGAGCAGTACTTC
TRBV7-2	TRBJ2-2	NA	many	CASSLGRWNTGELFF	TGTGCCAGCAGCTTGGGACGCTGGAACACCGGGGAGCTGTTTTTT
TRBV20-1	TRBJ1-5	NA	many	CSAPVHGVNQPQHF	TGCAGTGCCCCCGTCCATGGGGTCAATCAGCCCCAGCATTTT
TRBV7-9	TRBJ2-4	NA	few	CASSSRAHCYIQYF	TGTGCCAGCAGCTCCCGGGCCCACTGCTACATTCAGTACTTC
TRBV19	TRBJ1-1	NA	many	CASSSYGRPVLNKGTEAFF	TGTGCCAGTAGTTCTTACGGGCGCCCCGTCCTGAACAAGGGCACTGAAGCTTTCTTT
TRBV30	TRBJ1-1	NA	many	CAWIRTEGRTEAFF	TGTGCCTGGATCAGAACAGAGGGAAGAACTGAAGCTTTCTTT
TRBV5-1	TRBJ2-3	TRBD2	NA	CASSLPGLAGGDTQYF	TGCGCCAGCAGCCTACCGGGACTAGCGGGAGGAGATACGCAGTATTTT
TRBV29-1	TRBJ1-1	NA	many	CSVGAAGFRMNTEAFF	TGCAGCGTTGGGGCGGCAGGTTTTAGGATGAACACTGAAGCTTTCTTT
TRBV28	TRBJ2-7	NA	many	CASRKYGTTAREQYF	TGTGCCAGCAGGAAATACGGGACAACTGCTAGAGAGCAGTACTTC
TRBV19	TRBJ2-7	NA	NA	CASSRGGLSYEQYF	TGTGCCAGTAGTAGGGGCGGACTAAGCTACGAGCAGTACTTC
TRBV10-2	TRBJ2-7	NA	few	CASSEPGLWRDRGSYEQYF	TGCGCCAGCAGTGAGCCGGGACTCTGGCGGGATAGAGGCTCCTACGAGCAGTACTTC
TRBV30	TRBJ2-5	TRBD1	many	CAWSRDSQETQYF	TGTGCCTGGAGTAGGGACAGCCAAGAGACCCAGTACTTC
TRBV7-6	TRBJ2-3	NA	many	CASSKYASSTDTQYF	TGTGCCAGCAGCAAATACGCTTCTAGCACAGATACGCAGTATTTT